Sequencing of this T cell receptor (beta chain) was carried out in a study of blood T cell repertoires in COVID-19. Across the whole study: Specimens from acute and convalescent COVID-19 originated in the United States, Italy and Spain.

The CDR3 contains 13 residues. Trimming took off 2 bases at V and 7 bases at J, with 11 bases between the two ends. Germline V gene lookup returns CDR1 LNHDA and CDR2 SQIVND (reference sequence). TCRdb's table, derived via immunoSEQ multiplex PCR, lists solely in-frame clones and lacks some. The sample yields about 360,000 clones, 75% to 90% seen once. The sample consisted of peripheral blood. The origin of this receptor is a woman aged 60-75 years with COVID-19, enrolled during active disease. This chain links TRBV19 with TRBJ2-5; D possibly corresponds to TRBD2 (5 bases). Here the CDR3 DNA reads TGTGCCAGTAGTATATTGGACTCTGGGACCCAGTACTTC. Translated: CASSILDSGTQYF. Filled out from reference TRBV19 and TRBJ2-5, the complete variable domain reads DGGITQSPKYLFRKEGQNVTLSCEQNLNHDAMYWYRQDPGQGLRLIYYSQIVNDFQKGDIAEGYSVSREKKESFPLTVTSAQKNPTAFYLCASSILDSGTQYFGPGTRLLVL.